A single sample is the source of the 6 T cell receptor beta chains below, sequenced in a study of cytomegalovirus exposure and HLA in healthy donors. Primers included in the PCR were 60 Vbeta and 13 Jbeta primers. Sequenced by immunoSEQ multiplex PCR; TCRdb stores in-frame clones only, minus some. The sample carries about 240,000 clones, 82% recorded once. The sequenced sample consisted of PBMCs. The receptors come from a woman aged 40 to 50 in good health and CMV-seropositive.

The rearrangement links TRBV5-4 to TRBJ2-1, with 7 bases fitting TRBD1. V trimming: 6 bases; J trimming: 10 bases; junction bases outside the gene matches: 7. The length of the CDR3 is 12 residues. The germline V gene encodes CDR1 SGHNT and CDR2 YYREEE (reference sequence). The CDR3 DNA reads as TGTGCCAGCACCTTATTAGGGGGCGAGCAGTTCTTC. Protein product: CASTLLGGEQFF.

The J gene is TRBJ2-1, the V gene TRBV7-3; 7 nucleotides line up with TRBD2. The CDR3 loop spans 15 amino acids. The junction had 3 bases not matched to a gene; V was cut back by 0 bases and J by 4 bases. Germline CDR1 and CDR2: SGHTA and FQGTGA. The CDR3 DNA is TGTGCCAGCAGCTTAACGGGAGGGTTTTACAATGAGCAGTTCTTC. Amino acid sequence: CASSLTGGFYNEQFF.

J is TRBJ2-7 and V is TRBV5-1, with 9 bases matching TRBD2. Trimming at V came to 4 bases and at J to 3 bases, leaving 20 bases not matched to a gene. CDR1 and CDR2 (germline): SGHRS, YFSETQ. CDR3 size: 19 residues. In DNA form, the CDR3 reads TGCGCCAGCAGCACCGACGGGCGTGAGAAGCGGGGGGAGTACTACGAGCAGTACTTC. Its protein product is CASSTDGREKRGEYYEQYF.

This clone was detected only a few times. The chain carries TRBV7-6 and TRBJ1-2; the match to TRBD1 covers 8 bases. CDR3 length: 15 residues. Unmatched junction bases numbered 5, after V lost 5 bases and J lost 0 bases. Germline V CDR1 and CDR2: SGHVS, FNYEAQ. The DNA for the CDR3 is TGTGCCAGCAGCCCACAGGGGGGGCCTAACTATGGCTACACCTTC. It codes for CASSPQGGPNYGYTF.

This sequence joins TRBV15 and TRBJ2-1; TRBD1 might be the D (6 bases). The CDR3 extends over 13 amino acids. V lost 5 bases, J lost 9 bases, and 14 bases lay in between. CDR1 is LNHNV, CDR2 YYDKDF, per germline (reference sequence). CDR3: CATSGPTGSEQFF. The DNA for the CDR3 is TGTGCCACCAGCGGGCCCACAGGGTCTGAGCAGTTCTTC.

This chain connects TRBV25-1 to TRBJ1-4; D is possibly TRBD1 (6 bases). This CDR3 contains 12 residues. V lost 8 bases and J 8 bases, leaving 12 bases between the germline ends. Germline V gene data show CDR1 as MGHDK and CDR2 as SYGVNS. The CDR3 DNA follows: TGTGCCAGCTCGGTCAGGGGCGAAAAACTGTTTTTT. This sequence encodes CASSVRGEKLFF.